These 25 T cell receptor beta chains were sequenced from one sample in a study of blood T cell repertoires in COVID-19 (dated by TCRdb to 2018 to 2020). Libraries came from the immunoSEQ multiplex PCR assay. This immuneACCESS table, as held by TCRdb, lists in-frame sequences with V and J called but not all clones. Of the missing ones, under half trace to an unresolved V gene in checked studies; the others have no known cause. The sample has hundreds of thousands of clones on record, about 82% of them singletons. Together, the top ten hold roughly 5.2% of the sample. Specimen: peripheral blood. All receptors derive from an elderly woman with COVID-19, enrolled during active disease.

In nucleotides, the CDR3 is TGTGCCAGCAGCATAGCGGGGGGACCCTACGAGCAGTACTTC. This encodes CASSIAGGPYEQYF. The chain uses TRBV9 and TRBJ2-7; 10 bases are a match to TRBD2. V dropped 4 bases and J dropped 2; count of bases not matched to a gene: 3. Germline V gene lookup returns CDR1 SGDLS and CDR2 YYNGEE. This CDR3 region has 14 residues.

This chain uses TRBV24-1 with TRBJ1-1; 7 bases match TRBD1. J lost 2 bases, V lost 7 bases, and 6 bases had no gene match. Per germline, CDR1 KGHDR and CDR2 SFDVKD. The CDR3 runs to 14 residues. CDR3 protein: CATRDNRGNTEAFF. CDR3 nucleotide sequence: TGTGCCACCAGGGACAACAGGGGAAACACTGAAGCTTTCTTT.

This sequence joins TRBV7-9 and TRBJ1-2, with D unclear. This CDR3 is 14 amino acids long. Trimming cost V 1 base and J 7 bases, with 13 bases left between them. Per the germline V gene, CDR1 is SEHNR and CDR2 is FQNEAQ (reference sequence). CDR3 DNA sequence: TGTGCCAGCAGCTTAGGGAGCTCTCGCAGTGGCTACACCTTC. This codes for CASSLGSSRSGYTF.

The J gene is TRBJ2-1, the V gene TRBV18; tentative D call: TRBD2 (5 bases). Germline values: CDR1 KGHSH, CDR2 LQKENI. V dropped 3 bases and J dropped 8 bases, with 14 bases sitting between them. The CDR3 covers 14 residues. CDR3 sequence reads: CASSPGRVDYEQFF. The CDR3 DNA is TGTGCCAGCTCACCGGGAAGGGTGGACTATGAGCAGTTCTTC.

The V call is TRBV5-4, the J call TRBJ2-3, with 9 bases fitting TRBD2. This CDR3 is built from 16 residues. Germline CDR1 and CDR2: SGHNT and YYREEE (reference sequence). The V gene end was trimmed by 3 bases and the J gene end by 4 bases; junction bases not matched to a gene: 9. CDR3 in DNA: TGTGCCAGCAGCTCACCCGGGACTAGCCCCCCAGATACGCAGTATTTT. Residues: CASSSPGTSPPDTQYF.

This sequence joins TRBV19 and TRBJ1-6, with 7 bases identical to TRBD1. Germline trimming cut 5 bases from V and 7 bases from J; bases unmatched to any gene: 8. The CDR3 is 15 amino acids. The germline gives CDR1 LNHDA, CDR2 SQIVND (reference sequence). CDR3: CASSASGTENSPLHF. The CDR3 DNA sequence: TGTGCCAGTAGTGCCTCCGGGACAGAGAATTCACCCCTCCACTTT.

The rearrangement joins TRBV5-1 to TRBJ1-4; a weak D match, TRBD1 (5 bases). CDR1 is SGHRS and CDR2 is YFSETQ in the germline V gene. The CDR3 runs to 15 residues. The V end lost 4 bases, the J end lost 0 bases, and 10 bases lay between the germline ends. This CDR3 is CASSPGTTTNEKLFF. The CDR3, as DNA: TGCGCCAGCAGCCCCGGGACTACAACTAATGAAAAACTGTTTTTT. The full variable domain, with the rest looked up from reference TRBV5-1 and TRBJ1-4, is KAGVTQTPRYLIKTRGQQVTLSCSPISGHRSVSWYQQTPGQGLQFLFEYFSETQRNKGNFPGRFSGRQFSNSRSEMNVSTLELGDSALYLCASSPGTTTNEKLFFGSGTQLSVL.

V and J are TRBV23-1 and TRBJ2-7, with 9 bases aligning to TRBD1. TRBV23-1 is designated an ORF whose function remains uncertain. Unmatched junction bases numbered 9, after V lost 3 bases and J lost 0 bases. This CDR3 has 17 residues. CDR3 region: CASSQAIGQGSSYEQYF. CDR3 nucleotides: TGCGCCAGCAGTCAGGCTATAGGACAGGGGTCCTCCTACGAGCAGTACTTC.

V gene TRBV7-8 combines with J gene TRBJ1-1; a possible D gene is TRBD1 (5 bases). From germline, CDR1 is SGHVS and CDR2 FQNEAQ. The V gene lost 7 bases and the J gene lost 4 bases, with 16 bases spanning the gap. The CDR3 totals 14 residues. CDR3 residues: CASNYGAVGTEAFF. DNA for the CDR3: TGTGCCAGCAATTATGGGGCTGTCGGCACTGAAGCTTTCTTT.

The chain is built from TRBV11-3 and TRBJ2-1; 7 bases agree with TRBD1. Germline CDR1 reads SGHNT; CDR2 reads YENEEA. With V trimmed by 5 bases and J by 6 bases, 4 bases remained unmatched. There are 13 residues in the CDR3. The DNA for the CDR3 is TGTGCCAGCAGCCGACAGGGATTCAATGAGCAGTTCTTC. Translated: CASSRQGFNEQFF. Full variable domain (outside the CDR3, taken from reference TRBV11-3 and TRBJ2-1): EAGVVQSPRYKIIEKKQPVAFWCNPISGHNTLYWYLQNLGQGPELLIRYENEEAVDDSQLPKDRFSAERLKGVDSTLKIQPAELGDSAVYLCASSRQGFNEQFFGPGTRLTVL.

This chain joins TRBV18 and TRBJ1-2; D might be TRBD1 (5 bases). This CDR3 has 12 amino acids. Germline values: CDR1 KGHSH, CDR2 LQKENI. The V end lost 5 bases, the J end lost 3 bases, and 7 bases lay between the germline ends. This chain's CDR3 is CASSGQDYGYTF. The CDR3 bases are TGTGCCAGCTCAGGACAAGACTATGGCTACACCTTC.

The chain combines TRBV7-2 with TRBJ1-5; D remains ambiguous. CDR3 length equals 16 residues. With 2 bases removed from V and 2 bases from J, the gap between germline ends came to 13 bases. Germline assignment: CDR1 SGHTA and CDR2 FQGNSA. CDR3 sequence reads: CASSLYGSAGNQPQHF. CDR3 bases: TGTGCCAGCAGCTTATATGGGTCAGCGGGCAATCAGCCCCAGCATTTT.

The CDR3 region is CASSSTGWGGYTF. Written as DNA, the CDR3 is TGTGCCAGCAGCTCGACAGGGTGGGGTGGCTACACCTTC. This chain joins TRBV7-2 and TRBJ1-2; 7 positions agree with TRBD1. Germline V lookup: CDR1 SGHTA, CDR2 FQGNSA. Trimming removed 4 bases from V and 7 bases from J; junction bases left unmatched: 6. The CDR3 sequence is 13 residues long.

The rearrangement joins TRBV7-2 to TRBJ1-2; 9 bases are a match to TRBD1. V gave up 6 bases and J gave up 2 bases; unmatched junction bases: 4. Germline CDR1 and CDR2: SGHTA and FQGNSA. The CDR3 extends over 14 amino acids. The CDR3 reads CASSRQGGNYGYTF. For the CDR3, the DNA is TGTGCCAGCAGTCGACAGGGGGGAAACTATGGCTACACCTTC.

The chain carries TRBV5-6 and TRBJ2-2; D is possibly TRBD1 (6 bases). The V gene lost 2 bases and the J gene lost 1 base, with 12 bases spanning the gap. The CDR3 runs to 16 residues. Germline V CDR1 and CDR2: SGHDT, YYEEEE. The CDR3 sequence is CASSFNRARNTGELFF. CDR3 nucleotides: TGTGCCAGCAGCTTCAACAGGGCAAGGAACACCGGGGAGCTGTTTTTT.

The V and J genes are TRBV18 and TRBJ1-3; D is possibly TRBD1 (6 bases). The germline CDR1 and CDR2 sequences are KGHSH and LQKENI. This CDR3 region has 13 residues. V gave up 4 bases and J gave up 4 bases, with 8 bases separating them. The CDR3 DNA is TGTGCCAGCTCACTCGGACAGGGAAACACCATATATTTT. Its protein is CASSLGQGNTIYF. The complete variable domain, with remaining parts taken from reference TRBV18 and TRBJ1-3, reads NAGVMQNPRHLVRRRGQEARLRCSPMKGHSHVYWYRQLPEEGLKFMVYLQKENIIDESGMPKERFSAEFPKEGPSILRIQQVVRGDSAAYFCASSLGQGNTIYFGEGSWLTVV.

The gene calls are TRBV7-2 and TRBJ2-7, with 8 nucleotides matching TRBD2. From germline, CDR1 is SGHTA and CDR2 FQGNSA. CDR3 size: 16 residues. J was trimmed by 6 bases and V by 5 bases; bases with no gene match: 15. The CDR3 DNA is TGTGCCAGCAGCATCCAGGCCGGGGGGGGACCGAGCGAGCAGTACGTC. Translating it yields CASSIQAGGGPSEQYV.

A single count supports this clone. This chain joins TRBV29-1 and TRBJ2-3; 8 nucleotides align to TRBD2. Germline loops: CDR1 SQVTM, CDR2 ANQGSEA. The CDR3 covers 15 residues. Trimming removed 8 bases from V and 1 base from J; junction bases left unmatched: 11. CDR3 sequence: CSYNGGGLGTDTQYF. The CDR3 DNA sequence: TGCAGCTACAACGGGGGGGGCTTAGGCACAGATACGCAGTATTTT.

This chain connects TRBV7-2 to TRBJ2-5; 9 bases agree with TRBD1. This CDR3 comprises 18 residues. Per germline, CDR1 SGHTA and CDR2 FQGNSA. J gave up 5 bases and V 5 bases, and 18 bases lay outside the gene matches. CDR3 protein: CASSPLWISTGGRETQYF. The CDR3 DNA follows: TGTGCCAGCAGCCCCCTTTGGATTAGCACAGGGGGCCGCGAGACCCAGTACTTC.

The CDR3 DNA sequence: TGTGCCAGCAGCCCAGACGGGACAGGGAAAGAGACCCAGTACTTC. Protein: CASSPDGTGKETQYF. The rearrangement links TRBV16 to TRBJ2-5; 9 bases fit TRBD1. This CDR3 contains 15 residues. V shed 4 bases and J 3 bases; nucleotides not matched to a gene: 6. The germline gives CDR1 KGHSY, CDR2 FQNENV.

This clone appeared once. This CDR3 reads CASSYSTGGYGYTF. CDR3 sequence (DNA): TGTGCCAGCAGTTACTCGACAGGGGGCTATGGCTACACCTTC. This chain links TRBV27 with TRBJ1-2, with TRBD1 matching over 9 bases. CDR3 length: 14 amino acids. Germline V gene sequence: CDR1 MNHEY, CDR2 SMNVEV (reference sequence). The junction had 4 bases not matched to a gene; V was cut back by 4 bases and J by 4 bases.

This clone has just one count. The rearrangement uses TRBV10-3 and TRBJ1-2; D not certain. The V end was cut by 0 bases, the J end by 4 bases, with 21 bases between. The CDR3 extends over 18 amino acids. CDR1 ENHRY and CDR2 SYGVKD come from the germline V gene. In nucleotides, the CDR3 is TGTGCCATCAGTGAGTCAAGAACGGTGAATCTGGGGAGCTATGGCTACACCTTC. Its protein product is CAISESRTVNLGSYGYTF.

The rearrangement joins TRBV28 to TRBJ1-2; D is perhaps TRBD1 (6 bases). Germline V gene sequence: CDR1 MDHEN, CDR2 SYDVKM. Trimming pared 10 bases from V and 0 bases from J, leaving 12 bases between. There are 13 residues in the CDR3. CDR3 DNA: TGTGCCACCAAGGGGGGGGCTAACTATGGCTACACCTTC. Translation: CATKGGANYGYTF.

This rearrangement joins TRBV2 to TRBJ2-7; a weak D match, TRBD2 (5 bases). V was trimmed by 6 bases and J by 4 bases, leaving 10 bases between them. This CDR3 comprises 12 residues. Germline CDR1 reads SNHLY; CDR2 reads FYNNEI. Here the CDR3 reads CASRPPGYEQYV. CDR3 DNA sequence: TGTGCCAGCAGGCCCCCGGGATACGAGCAGTACGTC.

V is TRBV5-4 and J is TRBJ1-2; D ambiguous. The germline V gene has CDR1 SGHNT and CDR2 YYREEE (reference sequence). V lost 4 bases and J lost 0, with 16 bases in between. The CDR3 extends over 16 amino acids. CDR3: CASSTTIWETNYGYTF. Here the CDR3 DNA reads TGTGCCAGCAGCACGACTATCTGGGAGACTAACTATGGCTACACCTTC. Filled out from reference TRBV5-4 and TRBJ1-2, the complete variable domain reads ETGVTQSPTHLIKTRGQQVTLRCSSQSGHNTVSWYQQALGQGPQFIFQYYREEENGRGNFPPRFSGLQFPNYSSELNVNALELDDSALYLCASSTTIWETNYGYTFGSGTRLTVV.